This T cell receptor (beta chain) emerged from a study of monozygotic twins with inflammatory bowel disease. Study-level findings and limits: The analysis yielded no support for one strong signal or clonotype associated with IBD.

One entry per CDR3 protein, without DNA, is what TCRdb gives after re-calling the 5' RACE reads. This sample's table reports hundreds of thousands of distinct CDR3 sequences. From germline, CDR1 is SGHTA and CDR2 FQGNSA. The CDR3 is 16 residues long. Worth noting for this clonotype: Its antigen is currently unknown.

Input material: blood. The chain carries TRBV7-2 and TRBJ2-6; with no DNA, the TCRdb D assignment of TRBD2 cannot be verified. This clonotype was obtained from a human donor with ulcerative colitis or Crohn's disease, or a healthy co-twin of an affected twin (not recorded which). The CDR3: CASSLGLAGGANVLTF. Drawing the rest from reference TRBV7-2 and TRBJ2-6, the complete variable domain is GAGVSQSPSNKVTEKGKDVELRCDPISGHTALYWYRQSLGQGLEFLIYFQGNSAPDKSGLPSDRFSAERTGGSVSTLTIQRTQQEDSAVYLCASSLGLAGGANVLTFGAGSRLTVL.